The rows below give T cell receptor beta chains drawn from one sample of a study of neoadjuvant anti-PD-1 for oral cavity cancer. The table came from immunoSEQ multiplex PCR; TCRdb's copy has only in-frame clones and leaves some out. The sample includes 15,000 to 20,000 clones, 67% of them seen just once. This specimen consisted of PBMCs, obtained before nivolumab (anti-PD-1) treatment. Receptors originate from a person aged 35 to 85 with oral cavity squamous cell carcinoma. The conserved cysteine and the conserved F or W are not part of the CDR3 here.

cdr3_length	v_call	cdr3_aa
13	TRBV7-9	ASSPGRGWSYEQY
13	TRBV13	ASRQGTGYGNTIY
11	TRBV27	ASSLTGRTEAF
14	TRBV13	ASSLGTSGGQETQY
13	TRBV4-1	ASSSSGLATYEQY
13	TRBV11-1	ASSYQGRMNTEAF
11	TRBV10-3	AISYGGKDEQY
11	TRBV5-6	ASGAIYTDTQY
14	TRBV9	ASSAPGQSLNYGYT
15	TRBV7-7	ASSLGTSGAFGNEQF
11	TRBV29-1	SVDRGRTGELF
14	TRBV2	ASSEYRTGGIYGYT
11	TRBV19	ASTETGNQPQH
13	TRBV2	ASSEGRTPNYGYT
12	TRBV9	ASSVQAERTEAF
10	TRBV10-2	ASSERGYEQY
12	TRBV5-1	ASSLDILTPEQY
12	TRBV2	ASKASANTGELF
12	TRBV5-6	ASSFLQGGTEAF
9	TRBV6-5	ASRKDYEQY
14	TRBV19	ASSIFGGTGSTEAF
10	TRBV28	ASSDRFGQGI
10	TRBV7-9	ASVLADDTQY
10	TRBV15	AASGSNQPQH
12	TRBV6-5	ASSYSRGSDEQY
11	TRBV7-2	ASSPDRSYGYT
13	TRBV28	ASSLTRLAGDTQY
13	TRBV7-9	ASSSATPNTGELF
11	TRBV5-6	ASSLWVAYEQY
15	TRBV28	ASSFMRIPPSNTEAF
13	TRBV14	ASSRGLAGLGEQY
12	TRBV5-8	ASSLNLGTSYGD
14	TRBV19	ASSPWTGSTTYEQY
12	TRBV28	ASSFPPAAYEQY
11	TRBV28	ASSLLTVGEQY
14	TRBV6-6	ASSYSGGGVTGELF
15	TRBV6-1	ASSGSLDSVSGNTIY
13	TRBV6-1	ASSERQGTNEKLF
14	TRBV5-1	ASSRRSSGSRDEQF
14	TRBV19	ASMPQGASSSPAQY
11	TRBV5-4	ASSQQDLGGYT
10	TRBV29-1	SGAASGNTIY
15	TRBV5-1	ASSFGIPGQGDETQY
14	TRBV10-2	ASSESGGAGANVLT